One and the same sample provided the 2 T cell receptor beta chains below, sequenced in a study of T cells in localized non-small cell lung cancer. Assay: immunoSEQ multiplex PCR; the TCRdb copy retains only in-frame clones and omits some. The sample comprises 20,000 to 30,000 clones, roughly 90% of which are singletons, and about 1.1% rests with the top ten. The specimen was peripheral blood, collected before any cancer treatment. Receptors originate from a woman aged 40 to 75 with stage I lung adenocarcinoma.

The chain recombines TRBV25-1 with TRBJ1-2; TRBD1 aligns across 8 bases. Germline trimming cut 8 bases from V and 4 bases from J; bases unmatched to any gene: 3. This CDR3 has 12 residues. Germline CDR1 reads MGHDK; CDR2 reads SYGVNS. The CDR3 here is CASQGATYGYTF. CDR3 nucleotide sequence: TGTGCCAGCCAGGGGGCGACCTATGGCTACACCTTC.

In its sample, this clone was seen once. The V call is TRBV19, the J call TRBJ1-2; D gene unclear. This CDR3 is built from 13 residues. Between the trimmed V and J ends, which lost 3 bases and 3 bases, there was a span of 8 bases. Germline loops: CDR1 LNHDA, CDR2 SQIVND (reference sequence). The CDR3 protein is CASSIFTYYGYTF. The DNA of the CDR3 is TGTGCCAGTAGTATTTTCACTTACTATGGCTACACCTTC.